Presented here are 21 T cell receptor beta chains from one specimen sequenced in a study of T cell changes during pregnancy in multiple sclerosis. Profiling relied on immunoSEQ multiplex PCR, and the TCRdb table lists in-frame clones only, not all of them. Found here are approximately 34,000 clones, 92% of them singletons; the top ten hold approximately 0.5%. Specimen: CD4+ T cells from peripheral blood mononuclear cells, collected after pregnancy. Receptors originate from a female donor with multiple sclerosis, enrolled in a pregnancy study.

The chain's CDR3 is CASSLEGFSGNTIYF. CDR3 sequence (DNA): TGCGCCAGCAGCTTGGAGGGGTTCTCTGGAAACACCATATATTTT. The chain uses TRBV5-1 and TRBJ1-3; D perhaps matches TRBD1 (5 bases). The CDR3 is 15 residues long. Germline-derived CDR1 and CDR2 are SGHRS and YFSETQ. Trimming took 0 bases from V and 0 from J, leaving 7 bases between them.

The J gene is TRBJ1-3, the V gene TRBV7-9, with D perhaps TRBD1 (5 bases). Trimming pared 8 bases from V and 2 bases from J, leaving 10 bases between. CDR3 length: 13 residues. CDR1 and CDR2 (germline): SEHNR, FQNEAQ (reference sequence). CDR3 nucleotides: TGTGCCAGCGGGAGGGACCCTGGAAACACCATATATTTT. This gives the protein CASGRDPGNTIYF.

The chain combines TRBV7-2 with TRBJ2-3, with TRBD1 matching 9 bases. Per germline, CDR1 SGHTA and CDR2 FQGNSA. The CDR3 length is 16 residues. V gave up 1 base and J gave up 2 bases; unmatched junction bases: 4. CDR3 sequence (DNA): TGTGCCAGCAGCTTAGAGGGACAGGGCCTCACAGATACGCAGTATTTT. Residues: CASSLEGQGLTDTQYF.

As to this clone: The junction differs from germline at one of its ends, possibly a read error. The chain employs TRBV28 and TRBJ1-2, with 8 bases aligning to TRBD1. The CDR3 spans 16 residues. Germline CDR1 reads MDHEN; CDR2 reads SYDVKM. CDR3 sequence (DNA): TGTGCCAGCAGTACAACCGGACAGGGTAGGGGCTATGACTACACCTTC. As protein: CASSTTGQGRGYDYTF.

The chain combines TRBV6-5 with TRBJ1-2, with 7 bases identical to TRBD1. From germline, CDR1 is MNHEY and CDR2 SVGAGI. This CDR3 contains 12 residues. Unmatched junction bases numbered 6, after V lost 10 bases and J lost 4 bases. The CDR3: CATSTGVYGYTF. The CDR3 bases are TGTGCCACCTCCACAGGGGTCTATGGCTACACCTTC.

The chain uses TRBV9 and TRBJ2-2; 7 bases map to TRBD1. CDR3 length: 15 residues. V trimming: 4 bases; J trimming: 8 bases; junction bases outside the gene matches: 11. Germline CDR1 SGDLS, CDR2 YYNGEE. The CDR3 protein is CASSPPTGAVGELFF. The CDR3 DNA reads as TGTGCCAGCAGCCCCCCAACAGGGGCGGTGGGGGAGCTGTTTTTT.

The V and J genes are TRBV9 and TRBJ2-7; TRBD1 matches 11 bases. The CDR3 runs to 15 residues. The V segment lost 3 bases and the J segment 3 bases; nucleotides outside the gene matches: 5. The germline V gene encodes CDR1 SGDLS and CDR2 YYNGEE. CDR3 in DNA: TGTGCCAGCAGCGCCCGGACAGGGGGCGGCTACGAGCAGTACTTC. Its translation: CASSARTGGGYEQYF.

The rearrangement uses TRBV5-4 and TRBJ1-2; 7 bases are shared with TRBD1. J lost 9 bases, V lost 0 bases, and 14 bases had no gene match. Germline CDR1 reads SGHNT; CDR2 reads YYREEE (reference sequence). CDR3 size: 16 residues. The CDR3 loop is CASSLVGTERASSYTF. CDR3 nucleotides: TGTGCCAGCAGCTTGGTGGGGACAGAAAGAGCGAGTAGCTACACCTTC.

V usage is TRBV18 and J usage is TRBJ2-2, with 7 bases lining up with TRBD1. The CDR3 loop spans 15 amino acids. The V gene end was trimmed by 4 bases and the J gene end by 0 bases; junction bases not matched to a gene: 2. The germline gives CDR1 KGHSH, CDR2 LQKENI. CDR3 residues: CASSRDRPNTGELFF. CDR3 nucleotide sequence: TGTGCCAGCTCACGGGACAGACCGAACACCGGGGAGCTGTTTTTT.

The chain couples TRBV30 to TRBJ2-1; 7 bases are a match to TRBD2. The CDR3 extends over 16 amino acids. V gave up 0 bases and J gave up 3 bases; unmatched junction bases: 8. Germline CDR1 and CDR2: GTSNPN and SVGIG (reference sequence). The DNA for the CDR3 is TGTGCCTGGAGTGTAGGCCGGCGGGGGAACTACAATGAGCAGTTCTTC. It is translated as CAWSVGRRGNYNEQFF.

J is TRBJ2-1 and V is TRBV19; TRBD2 matches at 9 bases. This CDR3 comprises 17 residues. Germline-derived CDR1 and CDR2 are LNHDA and SQIVND (reference sequence). J gave up 12 bases and V 4 bases, and 19 bases lay outside the gene matches. The chain's CDR3 is CASSKGVWGLAEIGQFF. The CDR3, as DNA: TGTGCCAGTAGTAAGGGGGTCTGGGGACTAGCCGAGATTGGGCAGTTCTTC.

The chain carries TRBV7-8 and TRBJ2-2; TRBD2 agrees at 9 bases. With V trimmed by 2 bases and J by 4 bases, 5 bases remained unmatched. Germline V gives CDR1 SGHVS, CDR2 FQNEAQ. There are 16 residues in the CDR3. As DNA, the CDR3 is TGTGCCAGCAGCTTAATTAGCGGGAGTGCCACCGGGGAGCTGTTTTTT. Protein product: CASSLISGSATGELFF. The full variable domain, in which reference TRBV7-8 and TRBJ2-2 provide the parts outside the CDR3, is GAGVSQSPRYKVAKRGQDVALRCDPISGHVSLFWYQQALGQGPEFLTYFQNEAQLDKSGLPSDRFFAERPEGSVSTLKIQRTQQEDSAVYLCASSLISGSATGELFFGEGSRLTVL.

The genes are TRBV7-7 and TRBJ2-1; maybe TRBD2 (6 bases). CDR3 size: 16 residues. Trimming took 1 base from V and 8 from J, leaving 18 bases between them. Germline values: CDR1 SSHAT, CDR2 FNYEAQ (reference sequence). The chain's CDR3 is CASSLGGRAGMDEQFF. The CDR3 bases are TGTGCCAGCAGCTTAGGAGGCAGGGCGGGGATGGATGAGCAGTTCTTC. The variable domain in full, completed from reference TRBV7-7 and TRBJ2-1, reads GAGVSQSPRYKVTKRGQDVTLRCDPISSHATLYWYQQALGQGPEFLTYFNYEAQPDKSGLPSDRFSAERPEGSISTLTIQRTEQRDSAMYRCASSLGGRAGMDEQFFGPGTRLTVL.

The genes are TRBV7-9 and TRBJ2-7; 8 bases fit TRBD1. The J segment lost 6 bases and the V segment lost 5 bases, leaving 15 bases of the junction unmatched. CDR1 SEHNR and CDR2 FQNEAQ come from the germline V gene (reference sequence). The CDR3 is 16 amino acids. The CDR3 DNA follows: TGTGCCAGCAGCCCTCTTCTGGGGACAGGCGAGTCCGAGCAGTACTTC. Protein sequence: CASSPLLGTGESEQYF.

This clone has only one observation. The chain joins TRBV7-8 to TRBJ2-7; 7 bases align to TRBD1. Trimming cost V 5 bases and J 3 bases; bases outside gene matches: 10. The germline V gene encodes CDR1 SGHVS and CDR2 FQNEAQ. The CDR3 totals 15 residues. The CDR3 loop reads CASSTGQSLLYEQYF. CDR3 in DNA: TGTGCCAGCAGCACGGGACAGTCTCTCCTCTACGAGCAGTACTTC. Variable domain in full (rest from reference TRBV7-8 and TRBJ2-7): GAGVSQSPRYKVAKRGQDVALRCDPISGHVSLFWYQQALGQGPEFLTYFQNEAQLDKSGLPSDRFFAERPEGSVSTLKIQRTQQEDSAVYLCASSTGQSLLYEQYFGPGTRLTVT.

The chain couples TRBV9 to TRBJ1-2; 8 bases line up with TRBD1. J lost 4 bases, V lost 2 bases, and 7 bases had no gene match. CDR1 is SGDLS, CDR2 YYNGEE, per germline. CDR3 length equals 15 residues. CDR3: CASSVGQGRAYGYTF. The CDR3 DNA sequence: TGTGCCAGCAGCGTTGGACAGGGAAGGGCCTATGGCTACACCTTC.

This chain uses TRBV7-9 with TRBJ2-1; the match to TRBD2 covers 12 bases. Germline V gene data show CDR1 as SEHNR and CDR2 as FQNEAQ (reference sequence). V was pared by 4 bases and J by 6 bases, with 13 bases of the junction left unmatched. This CDR3 region has 18 residues. CDR3 DNA sequence: TGTGCCAGCAGCTCAGGGTCGCTAGCGGGGGGGCTCTCCAATGAGCAGTTCTTC. Translation: CASSSGSLAGGLSNEQFF.

CDR3 in amino acids: CASSLISGNVHCEQYF. DNA for the CDR3: TGTGCCAGCAGCTTAATCTCAGGGAATGTCCACTGCGAGCAGTACTTC. V gene TRBV11-3 combines with J gene TRBJ2-7, with D possibly TRBD1 on 5 matching bases. This CDR3 has 16 amino acids. The V end was cut by 2 bases, the J end by 6 bases, with 20 bases between. Germline V CDR1 and CDR2: SGHNT, YENEEA.

The chain links TRBV29-1 to TRBJ1-1, with 8 positions matching TRBD1. This CDR3 comprises 15 residues. Germline-derived CDR1 and CDR2 are SQVTM and ANQGSEA. V lost 4 bases and J lost 2; bases outside the gene matches: 9. CDR3 DNA sequence: TGCAGCGTTGCGTCATTGGGACAGGTAAACACTGAAGCTTTCTTT. It codes for CSVASLGQVNTEAFF. The full variable domain, rest sourced from reference TRBV29-1 and TRBJ1-1, is SAVISQKPSRDICQRGTSLTIQCQVDSQVTMMFWYRQQPGQSLTLIATANQGSEATYESGFVIDKFPISRPNLTFSTLTVSNMSPEDSSIYLCSVASLGQVNTEAFFGQGTRLTVV.

V gene TRBV29-1 combines with J gene TRBJ2-1, with TRBD1 as a possible D gene (6 bases). The germline V and J ends were trimmed by 4 bases and 7 bases, with 11 bases remaining between them. CDR3 length: 12 amino acids. Germline-derived CDR1 and CDR2 are SQVTM and ANQGSEA. The CDR3 is CSVGGRVNEQFF. Written as DNA, the CDR3 is TGCAGCGTTGGGGGGCGGGTTAATGAGCAGTTCTTC.

The V call is TRBV5-8, the J call TRBJ2-1, with TRBD2 matching 9 bases. Germline trimming cut 0 bases from V and 5 bases from J; bases unmatched to any gene: 6. CDR1 and CDR2 from the germline V gene are SGHTS and YDEGEE. This CDR3 is 16 amino acids long. The CDR3 loop is CASSLALREGNNEQFF. Here the CDR3 DNA reads TGTGCCAGCAGCTTGGCCCTGCGGGAGGGGAACAATGAGCAGTTCTTC.